The 11 T cell receptor beta chains below come from one sample, sequenced in a study of cytomegalovirus exposure and HLA in healthy donors. This PCR relied on a set of 60 Vbeta primers and 13 Jbeta primers. Produced via immunoSEQ multiplex PCR; TCRdb's table is partial and in-frame only. The sample has roughly 55,000 clones; over 65% are singletons. Sequencing was done on a sample of PBMCs. These receptors were collected from a man aged 40-50 years in good health and CMV-seropositive.

The chain carries TRBV15 and TRBJ2-7; D is unclear. This CDR3 has 12 residues. Trimming shortened V by 3 bases and J by 1 base, and 4 bases separated the two germline ends. Germline V gene sequence: CDR1 LNHNV, CDR2 YYDKDF (reference sequence). CDR3 sequence: CATSSQSYEQYF. The CDR3, as DNA: TGTGCCACCAGCAGCCAATCCTACGAGCAGTACTTC.

The chain joins TRBV7-8 to TRBJ2-7; possibly TRBD2 for D (6 bases). The V gene lost 1 base and the J gene lost 6 bases, with 7 bases spanning the gap. The V gene's germline CDR1 is SGHVS and CDR2 FQNEAQ. The CDR3 is 12 residues long. The CDR3 bases are TGTGCCAGCAGCTTAGGGGGGGTCGAGCAGTACTTC. It yields the protein CASSLGGVEQYF.

The rearrangement joins TRBV18 to TRBJ2-7, with 8 bases lining up with TRBD1. Germline assignment: CDR1 KGHSH and CDR2 LQKENI. V gave up 6 bases and J gave up 4 bases; unmatched junction bases: 8. The CDR3 consists of 14 residues. The DNA for the CDR3 is TGTGCCAGCTCCCTCGGACAGGGCGGGTACGAGCAGTACTTC. Its translation: CASSLGQGGYEQYF.

This clone showed up just a few times. The CDR3 reads CASRTTGVDYGYTF. CDR3 nucleotide sequence: TGTGCCAGCAGGACGACAGGGGTTGACTATGGCTACACCTTC. The genes are TRBV6-6 and TRBJ1-2; 8 nucleotides agree with TRBD1. The CDR3 is 14 amino acids. CDR1 is MNHNY and CDR2 is SVGAGI in the germline V gene (reference sequence). V dropped 6 bases and J dropped 3; count of bases not matched to a gene: 6.

The V gene is TRBV10-3, the J gene TRBJ1-1; D is unresolved. The CDR3 totals 14 residues. V dropped 1 base and J dropped 0 bases, with 6 bases sitting between them. CDR1 is ENHRY, CDR2 SYGVKD, per germline. The CDR3 region has the DNA TGTGCCATCAGTGAGTTTACAATGAACACTGAAGCTTTCTTT. Protein: CAISEFTMNTEAFF.

The CDR3 DNA reads TGTGCCAGCAGCTTAGGGCCGACCGGCGGAAAACTGTTTTTT. As protein: CASSLGPTGGKLFF. V is TRBV11-2 and J is TRBJ1-4; D unresolved. The V end was cut by 1 base, the J end by 10 bases, with 13 bases between. This CDR3 is built from 14 residues. Germline CDR1 and CDR2: SGHAT and FQNNGV.

The J gene is TRBJ2-5, the V gene TRBV7-8, with a weak D call TRBD2 (7 bases). The V end lost 0 bases, the J end lost 4 bases, and 9 bases lay between the germline ends. CDR1 is SGHVS, CDR2 FQNEAQ, per germline. This CDR3 has 14 residues. In DNA form, the CDR3 reads TGTGCCAGCAGCTTAGCGGGGGGGCTAGAGACCCAGTACTTC. This encodes CASSLAGGLETQYF.

Here the CDR3 DNA reads TGCAGCGTTGACTCGGGGGTGGGACAGAACGCTGGCTACACCTTC. It translates to CSVDSGVGQNAGYTF. The chain joins TRBV29-1 to TRBJ1-2; 7 bases map to TRBD1. The trim removed 3 bases at V and 7 bases at J, leaving 14 bases unmatched. The CDR3 loop spans 15 amino acids. Germline CDR1 and CDR2: SQVTM and ANQGSEA. Full variable domain (missing parts from reference TRBV29-1 and TRBJ1-2): SAVISQKPSRDICQRGTSLTIQCQVDSQVTMMFWYRQQPGQSLTLIATANQGSEATYESGFVIDKFPISRPNLTFSTLTVSNMSPEDSSIYLCSVDSGVGQNAGYTFGSGTRLTVV.

The chain employs TRBV11-2 and TRBJ1-2, with 9 bases that match TRBD1. The CDR3 extends over 17 amino acids. The ends lost 4 bases at V and 4 bases at J; junction bases unmatched: 13. Germline CDR1 SGHAT, CDR2 FQNNGV. In DNA, the CDR3 is TGTGCCAGCAGCTCCGGCCAGACTGGGACAGGGCGCTATGGCTACACCTTC. It encodes CASSSGQTGTGRYGYTF.

The V call is TRBV5-1, the J call TRBJ2-3; 10 bases are a match to TRBD1. V shed 0 bases, J shed 5 bases, and the junction held 6 bases outside the gene matches. Germline V CDR1 and CDR2: SGHRS, YFSETQ. The CDR3 is 16 residues long. The CDR3 DNA reads TGCGCCAGCAGCTTGGAAGGGACAGGGGTTGTAGATACGCAGTATTTT. It specifies CASSLEGTGVVDTQYF.

This sequence joins TRBV5-1 and TRBJ1-1, with a weak D call TRBD1 (5 bases). CDR1 and CDR2 from the germline V gene are SGHRS and YFSETQ. V was trimmed by 0 bases and J by 0 bases, leaving 12 bases between them. The length of the CDR3 is 16 residues. The CDR3 reads CASSLDYRSMNTEAFF. The CDR3 nucleotides are TGCGCCAGCAGCTTGGATTACAGGTCTATGAACACTGAAGCTTTCTTT.